A selection of T cell receptor beta chains follows, all from one sample in a study of T cells after yellow fever vaccination. Each CDR3 protein gets one entry after TCRdb re-called the 5' RACE reads with MiXCR. Here the sample spans 110,000 to 150,000 distinct CDR3 sequences, 5% to 7.5% being singletons. The input for sequencing was CD4+ T cells sorted from PBMCs, taken 10 days after the yellow fever booster vaccination. The receptors derive from a man younger than 45 who received the YFV17D yellow fever vaccine. Each CDR3 is given without its conserved first and last residue. The D gene is left open where the match is weak. Only some rows state a clone size, as once, few, many or a class for expanded clones.

J gene,D gene,clone size,V gene,CDR3 protein
TRBJ2-1,TRBD2,.,TRBV18,ASSQTSGTYNEQF
TRBJ2-1,.,.,TRBV29-1,SAFPRTGAGYEQF
TRBJ2-1,.,many,TRBV5-1,ASSLGPAIPSSYNEQF
TRBJ1-2,TRBD1,many,TRBV7-2,ASSERTGANYGYT
TRBJ2-2,.,.,TRBV4-2,ASGPGRHCGTGELF
TRBJ2-2,TRBD2,few,TRBV4-2,ASSQESGRANTGELF
TRBJ2-4,.,many,TRBV27,ASSTMSGAKNIQY
TRBJ1-5,.,many,TRBV10-3,AISLQGGSNQPQH
TRBJ2-3,.,.,TRBV6-6,ASAGYTDTQY
TRBJ2-5,TRBD2,.,TRBV27,ASSSTSGNWKETQY
TRBJ2-2,.,many,TRBV29-1,SVARRLASGELF
TRBJ1-2,.,.,TRBV5-5,ASSGRQGGLNYGYT
TRBJ2-5,.,many,TRBV6-2/TRBV6-3,ASSYLLQTQY
TRBJ2-7,TRBD1,few,TRBV5-4,ASSRDRASYEQY
TRBJ1-1,.,few,TRBV20-1,SARDRPGLNTEAF
TRBJ1-3,.,.,TRBV20-1,SARMTGSSGNTIY
TRBJ2-3,TRBD2,many,TRBV5-1,ASSLFRLAGRDTQY
TRBJ2-7,TRBD2,.,TRBV29-1,SVSGLAGPYEQY
TRBJ2-3,TRBD2,many,TRBV20-1,SARDPSPAGLDHTDTQY
TRBJ1-2,TRBD1,many,TRBV12-3/TRBV12-4,ASSRGSLGYT
TRBJ2-1,TRBD2,.,TRBV12-3/TRBV12-4,ASRPGLAGGPDNEQF
TRBJ2-5,.,.,TRBV6-5,ASRPVGLYQETQY
TRBJ2-1,.,many,TRBV11-1,ASSSTIYSEQF
TRBJ1-6,TRBD1,many,TRBV20-1,SAGQGSSPLH
TRBJ2-6,TRBD2,few,TRBV10-3,AISGSGRAGANVLT
TRBJ2-6,TRBD2,.,TRBV19,ASTASGIFSGANVLT
TRBJ2-1,TRBD2,many,TRBV20-1,SAGPGLAGGQQF
TRBJ1-2,.,.,TRBV3-1,ATTGRQDPLNWGT
TRBJ2-1,.,many,TRBV2,ASREDRTESF
TRBJ2-7,.,.,TRBV4-3,ASSQERPQY
TRBJ2-7,.,many,TRBV6-2/TRBV6-3,ASSLIPYEQY
TRBJ2-2,.,many,TRBV3-1,ASSQWDLGELF
TRBJ2-1,.,many,TRBV15,ATSRGTGKGEQF
TRBJ2-7,TRBD1,.,TRBV2,AGGQGKISEQY
TRBJ2-1,.,many,TRBV18,ASSPDGLNEQF
TRBJ1-1,TRBD1,.,TRBV30,AWETGQNTEAF
TRBJ2-7,.,many,TRBV18,ASSPTSSYEQY
TRBJ2-7,TRBD2,few,TRBV5-1,ASSSGLAGAYLPYEQY
TRBJ2-5,.,.,TRBV20-1,SAEQETQY
TRBJ2-7,TRBD1,many,TRBV5-1,ASSNDRVGEQY